The 20 T cell receptor beta chains below all came from one sample that was sequenced in a study of blood T cell repertoires in COVID-19. Repertoires were generated with immunoSEQ multiplex PCR, while TCRdb's copy carries only in-frame clones and drops some. The sample has 150,000 or so clones; 88% are singletons. Sequences were obtained from PBMCs or T cells enriched from blood (not recorded which). These receptors all stem from a woman aged 25-40 years with acute COVID-19.

V is TRBV10-3 and J is TRBJ1-6; the match to TRBD1 covers 8 bases. Losses at the gene ends were 3 bases for V and 10 bases for J; bases not matched to a gene: 8. CDR3 length equals 15 residues. CDR1 is ENHRY, CDR2 SYGVKD, per germline. The CDR3 nucleotides read TGTGCCATCAGTGAACAGGGGGTGAGTAGGTCACCCCTCCACTTT. It is translated as CAISEQGVSRSPLHF.

In DNA form, the CDR3 reads TGTGCCAGCCTGTTACAGGGGGATGAAAAACTGTTTTTT. It codes for CASLLQGDEKLFF. The chain is built from TRBV28 and TRBJ1-4, with 8 bases identical to TRBD1. The CDR3 extends over 13 amino acids. Germline V CDR1 and CDR2: MDHEN, SYDVKM. Trimming took 8 bases from V and 6 from J; bases not matched to a gene: 5.

This chain connects TRBV4-1 to TRBJ1-2; 11 nucleotides align to TRBD1. The CDR3 has 14 residues. Trimming took 1 base from V and 8 from J; bases not matched to a gene: 3. Germline V gene sequence: CDR1 MGHRA, CDR2 YSYEKL. DNA of the CDR3: TGCGCCAGCAGCCAAGGGACAGGGGGCTGGGGCTACACCTTC. Its protein product is CASSQGTGGWGYTF.

J is TRBJ1-4 and V is TRBV30; D not certain. Deletions cut 2 bases from V and 2 bases from J, with 12 bases between. Looked up from germline, CDR1 is GTSNPN and CDR2 is SVGIG (reference sequence). The CDR3 covers 15 residues. The CDR3 bases are TGTGCCTGGAGTCTAGCCCGAGGTACTAATGAAAAACTGTTTTTT. The encoded protein is CAWSLARGTNEKLFF.

Only one count was recorded for this clone. The chain links TRBV28 to TRBJ1-1; TRBD1 aligns across 8 bases. The J segment lost 4 bases and the V segment lost 7 bases, leaving 11 bases of the junction unmatched. The CDR3 length is 15 residues. From germline, CDR1 is MDHEN and CDR2 SYDVKM. CDR3 sequence (DNA): TGTGCCAGCACCTCTGGACAGGGCGGTGCCACTGAAGCTTTCTTT. This encodes CASTSGQGGATEAFF.

V and J are TRBV30 and TRBJ1-5, with unresolved D. Trimming removed 6 bases at V and 0 bases at J, with 12 bases between. The CDR3 spans 14 residues. Germline loops: CDR1 GTSNPN, CDR2 SVGIG (reference sequence). The CDR3 coding sequence is TGTGCCTGCCAGGATGAAGATAGCAATCAGCCCCAGCATTTT. Its protein is CACQDEDSNQPQHF.

In its sample, this clone was seen a few times. The V and J genes are TRBV13 and TRBJ1-4; the D gene is possibly TRBD1 (5 bases). The CDR3 sequence is 15 residues long. The germline V and J ends were trimmed by 5 bases and 5 bases, with 15 bases remaining between them. CDR1 PRHDT and CDR2 FYEKMQ come from the germline V gene (reference sequence). CDR3 loop: CASSLLQGFNEKLFF. The CDR3 region has the DNA TGTGCCAGCAGCCTTTTGCAGGGATTCAATGAAAAACTGTTTTTT.

This clone was observed a single time. The chain uses TRBV11-1 and TRBJ1-2; 8 nucleotides match TRBD1. The CDR3 is 15 amino acids. V trimming: 1 base; J trimming: 4 bases; junction bases outside the gene matches: 5. In germline, CDR1 is SGHAT, CDR2 FQDESV (reference sequence). The CDR3 sequence: CASSLGAGGTYGYTF. The CDR3 DNA is TGTGCCAGCAGCTTAGGCGCAGGGGGCACCTATGGCTACACCTTC. Based on the CDR3 plus reference TRBV11-1 and TRBJ1-2, the full variable domain is EAEVAQSPRYKITEKSQAVAFWCDPISGHATLYWYRQILGQGPELLVQFQDESVVDDSQLPKDRFSAERLKGVDSTLKIQPAELGDSAMYLCASSLGAGGTYGYTFGSGTRLTVV.

The chain employs TRBV28 and TRBJ2-7, with D tentatively TRBD2 (6 bases). Germline CDR1 is MDHEN and CDR2 is SYDVKM. V was clipped by 7 bases and J by 2 bases, with 9 bases between them. The CDR3 has 12 residues. CDR3 nucleotide sequence: TGTGCCAGCACGGGGGAGACCTACGAGCAGTACTTC. Residues: CASTGETYEQYF.

The CDR3 nucleotides read TGTGCCAGTAGTGAAACAGGGGGCGGCGAGCAGTACTTC. Its translation: CASSETGGGEQYF. V gene TRBV19 combines with J gene TRBJ2-7; 9 bases fit TRBD1. CDR1 and CDR2 from the germline V gene are LNHDA and SQIVND (reference sequence). V shed 5 bases, J shed 6 bases, and the junction held 5 bases outside the gene matches. The CDR3 consists of 13 residues. The full variable domain, rest sourced from reference TRBV19 and TRBJ2-7, is DGGITQSPKYLFRKEGQNVTLSCEQNLNHDAMYWYRQDPGQGLRLIYYSQIVNDFQKGDIAEGYSVSREKKESFPLTVTSAQKNPTAFYLCASSETGGGEQYFGPGTRLTVT.

The sample holds one count of this clone. The chain links TRBV6-5 to TRBJ2-1, with 12 bases identical to TRBD2. V was pared by 2 bases and J by 7 bases, with 6 bases of the junction left unmatched. The CDR3 is 16 residues long. Germline CDR1 and CDR2: MNHEY and SVGAGI. The CDR3 region is CASSYVGLAGANEQFF. DNA for the CDR3: TGTGCCAGCAGTTACGTGGGACTAGCGGGTGCAAATGAGCAGTTCTTC.

The V and J genes are TRBV10-3 and TRBJ1-2, with D uncertain. In germline, CDR1 is ENHRY, CDR2 SYGVKD. Trimming left V 0 bases short and J 4 bases short, with 9 bases between. This CDR3 contains 14 residues. The CDR3 spells CAISESTGSYGYTF. The CDR3 DNA is TGTGCCATCAGTGAGTCTACCGGGAGCTATGGCTACACCTTC.

A single count supports this clone. The chain combines TRBV9 with TRBJ2-1; tentatively, D is TRBD2 (5 bases). Germline CDR1 SGDLS, CDR2 YYNGEE. The V gene lost 0 bases and the J gene lost 10 bases, with 17 bases spanning the gap. The CDR3 has 15 amino acids. The CDR3 reads CASSVDGDDWREQFF. The CDR3 DNA sequence: TGTGCCAGCAGCGTAGATGGGGATGATTGGAGGGAGCAGTTCTTC.

The rearrangement links TRBV2 to TRBJ2-1; 7 nucleotides match TRBD1. This CDR3 contains 13 residues. Germline lookup yields CDR1 SNHLY and CDR2 FYNNEI. V was pared by 1 base and J by 7 bases, with 1 base of the junction left unmatched. Written as DNA, the CDR3 is TGTGCCAGCAGTGAAGAGACAGGGAATGAGCAGTTCTTC. Protein product: CASSEETGNEQFF.

This chain connects TRBV19 to TRBJ2-7; 9 positions agree with TRBD1. This CDR3 is 14 amino acids long. The junction had 4 bases not matched to a gene; V was cut back by 5 bases and J by 2 bases. Per the germline V gene, CDR1 is LNHDA and CDR2 is SQIVND (reference sequence). The CDR3 region is CASSPRTGAYEQYF. In DNA form, the CDR3 reads TGTGCCAGTAGTCCACGGACAGGGGCCTACGAGCAGTACTTC.

J is TRBJ1-4 and V is TRBV10-2; D is perhaps TRBD1 (6 bases). Per the germline V gene, CDR1 is WSHSY and CDR2 is SAAADI. CDR3 size: 14 residues. Deletions cut 7 bases from V and 7 bases from J, with 16 bases between. The CDR3 region has the DNA TGCGCCAGCACCACAGGGTTGTCAGGTGAAAAACTGTTTTTT. This codes for CASTTGLSGEKLFF.

This clone came up once. This chain links TRBV6-1 with TRBJ2-2, with 11 bases aligning to TRBD2. CDR1 MNHNS and CDR2 SASEGT come from the germline V gene. The J segment lost 7 bases and the V segment lost 2 bases, leaving 9 bases of the junction unmatched. CDR3 size: 17 residues. The CDR3 nucleotides read TGTGCCAGCAGTGAACTCCTACTAGCGGGAGTAGACGGGGAGCTGTTTTTT. This encodes CASSELLLAGVDGELFF.

This rearrangement joins TRBV7-9 to TRBJ2-1; D gene uncertain. The V gene lost 7 bases and the J gene lost 4 bases, with 11 bases spanning the gap. CDR1 and CDR2 from the germline V gene are SEHNR and FQNEAQ (reference sequence). This CDR3 comprises 13 residues. CDR3 nucleotides: TGTGCCAGCAATCAAGGCGGTTACAATGAGCAGTTCTTC. Translating gives CASNQGGYNEQFF. Full variable domain (rest looked up from reference TRBV7-9 and TRBJ2-1): DTGVSQNPRHKITKRGQNVTFRCDPISEHNRLYWYRQTLGQGPEFLTYFQNEAQLEKSRLLSDRFSAERPKGSFSTLEIQRTEQGDSAMYLCASNQGGYNEQFFGPGTRLTVL.

Concerning this clone itself: Other DNA sequences in this sample translate to the same CDR3. The chain employs TRBV27 and TRBJ1-4, with a possible D match to TRBD1 (5 bases). The V gene's germline CDR1 is MNHEY and CDR2 SMNVEV (reference sequence). This CDR3 has 14 amino acids. Trimming took off 5 bases at V and 5 bases at J, with 12 bases between the two ends. The CDR3 region has the DNA TGTGCCAGCAGTCCCAGGGCGCCCAATGAAAAACTGTTTTTT. Residues: CASSPRAPNEKLFF.

The genes are TRBV24-1 and TRBJ1-1; 8 nucleotides align to TRBD1. J gave up 3 bases and V 3 bases, and 8 bases lay outside the gene matches. The germline gives CDR1 KGHDR, CDR2 SFDVKD. CDR3 size: 16 residues. The CDR3 nucleotides read TGTGCCACCAGTGATGCCCGACAGGGGCTGGACACTGAAGCTTTCTTT. Its protein product is CATSDARQGLDTEAFF.